The 25 T cell receptor beta chains given below trace back to one sample, sequenced in a study of blood T cell repertoires in COVID-19. The repertoire was sequenced with immunoSEQ multiplex PCR; TCRdb's copy has only in-frame clones and lacks some. The sample has 250,000 to 300,000 clones, approximately 86% seen once. Material: peripheral blood. These receptors came from a young man with active or convalescent COVID-19.

In its sample, this clone was seen once. As DNA, the CDR3 is TGTGCCAGCAGCCAGTCCGCGTCGGGGACTAGTAACGAGCAGTACTTC. Protein sequence: CASSQSASGTSNEQYF. The chain employs TRBV4-2 and TRBJ2-7, with TRBD2 matching over 8 bases. V was clipped by 3 bases and J by 5 bases; unmatched bases: 12. Germline CDR1 and CDR2: LGHNA and YNFKEQ. The CDR3 spans 16 residues.

Here the CDR3 reads CASSEAQGGAGETQYF. DNA of the CDR3: TGTGCCAGCAGTGAAGCGCAAGGGGGGGCGGGCGAGACCCAGTACTTC. This chain links TRBV6-1 with TRBJ2-5; possibly TRBD2 for D (7 bases). CDR1 is MNHNS, CDR2 SASEGT, per germline. This CDR3 region has 16 residues. Trimming stripped 0 bases from V and 5 bases from J, with 16 bases between.

This clone appeared a single time. This chain uses TRBV3-1 (or the pseudogene TRBV3-2) with TRBJ2-3; D might be TRBD1 (5 bases). CDR3 size: 15 residues. Germline CDR1 LGHDT, CDR2 YNNKEL (reference sequence). V lost 3 bases and J 0 bases, leaving 10 bases between the germline ends. The CDR3 here is CASSQDTYSTDTQYF. DNA for the CDR3: TGTGCCAGCAGCCAGGACACTTATAGCACAGATACGCAGTATTTT.

V gene TRBV11-2 combines with J gene TRBJ2-7; TRBD1 matches 9 bases. V gave up 1 base and J gave up 2 bases; unmatched junction bases: 9. The CDR3 extends over 17 amino acids. Germline V gene sequence: CDR1 SGHAT, CDR2 FQNNGV. The CDR3 DNA sequence: TGTGCCAGCAGCTTAGTTCCGGGACAGGGAAGAACCTACGAGCAGTACTTC. Protein: CASSLVPGQGRTYEQYF.

V gene TRBV7-2 combines with J gene TRBJ1-6; 9 bases agree with TRBD1. V lost 5 bases and J lost 5; bases outside the gene matches: 4. This CDR3 has 15 amino acids. Germline V gene lookup returns CDR1 SGHTA and CDR2 FQGNSA. The CDR3 sequence is CASSRDRADNSPLHF. The CDR3 DNA is TGTGCCAGCAGCCGGGACAGGGCCGATAATTCACCCCTCCACTTT.

There are a few counts of this clone. J is TRBJ2-3 and V is TRBV10-1, with 8 bases that match TRBD1. Germline V gene data show CDR1 as WNHNN and CDR2 as SYGVQD (reference sequence). This CDR3 comprises 15 residues. The V and J ends lost 6 bases and 4 bases, in that order; junction bases with no gene match: 9. CDR3 loop: CASRTLGTGSDTQYF. Written as DNA, the CDR3 is TGCGCCAGCAGGACCTTAGGGACAGGTTCAGATACGCAGTATTTT.

This clone was recorded only once. The V call is TRBV6-2 or TRBV6-3, the J call TRBJ2-2, with D possibly being TRBD2 (5 bases). CDR3 length equals 13 residues. Deletions cut 4 bases from V and 6 bases from J, with 9 bases between. Germline CDR1 MNHEY, CDR2 SVGEGT. The DNA for the CDR3 is TGTGCCAGCAGTTCCCTCGGGGCCGGGGAGCTGTTTTTT. It codes for CASSSLGAGELFF.

Written as DNA, the CDR3 is TGTGCCAGCAAACCTCGACAGGCAACTAATGAAAAACTGTTTTTT. Its translation: CASKPRQATNEKLFF. The chain couples TRBV6-6 to TRBJ1-4, with a possible D match to TRBD1 (6 bases). Germline loops: CDR1 MNHNY, CDR2 SVGAGI (reference sequence). Trimming took 7 bases from V and 0 from J, leaving 12 bases between them. This CDR3 has 15 amino acids.

The chain recombines TRBV5-8 with TRBJ2-5; maybe TRBD2 (7 bases). The germline V and J ends were trimmed by 0 bases and 5 bases, with 20 bases remaining between them. The CDR3 consists of 17 residues. The germline CDR1 and CDR2 sequences are SGHTS and YDEGEE. CDR3 bases: TGTGCCAGCAGCTTGGTACGGGGGGCCTTGTCTGTTGAGACCCAGTACTTC. This encodes CASSLVRGALSVETQYF. Looking up the rest from reference TRBV5-8 and TRBJ2-5 gives the full variable domain: EAGVTQSPTHLIKTRGQQATLRCSPISGHTSVYWYQQALGLGLQFLLWYDEGEERNRGNFPPRFSGRQFPNYSSELNVNALELEDSALYLCASSLVRGALSVETQYFGPGTRLLVL.

This clone showed up just a few times. J is TRBJ1-1 and V is TRBV6-6, with D tentatively TRBD1 (6 bases). The CDR3 extends over 12 amino acids. Germline assignment: CDR1 MNHNY and CDR2 SVGAGI (reference sequence). With 7 bases removed from V and 6 bases from J, the gap between germline ends came to 12 bases. CDR3 in DNA: TGTGCCAGCACTAAACAGGGATCTGAAGCTTTCTTT. This sequence encodes CASTKQGSEAFF.

The chain joins TRBV5-1 to TRBJ1-6; D gene uncertain. The germline gives CDR1 SGHRS, CDR2 YFSETQ. Trimming stripped 2 bases from V and 2 bases from J, with 8 bases between. The length of the CDR3 is 15 residues. The CDR3 bases are TGCGCCAGCAGCTTCAACTCCCCCTATAATTCACCCCTCCACTTT. Residues: CASSFNSPYNSPLHF.

This chain links TRBV5-1 with TRBJ2-3; D gene uncertain. The CDR3 extends over 14 amino acids. The germline V gene has CDR1 SGHRS and CDR2 YFSETQ. V was shortened by 4 bases and J by 2 bases, with 11 bases between the two germline ends. This CDR3 reads CASSPRSVTDTQYF. CDR3 nucleotides: TGCGCCAGCAGCCCCCGGTCGGTCACAGATACGCAGTATTTT.

In this sample, this clone turned up a few times. The V gene is TRBV27, the J gene TRBJ2-3, with 8 bases aligning to TRBD2. Germline V gene data show CDR1 as MNHEY and CDR2 as SMNVEV (reference sequence). This CDR3 has 16 amino acids. J gave up 6 bases and V 3 bases, and 11 bases lay outside the gene matches. CDR3 sequence: CASSFRTSRPTDTQYF. The CDR3 coding sequence is TGTGCCAGCAGTTTCCGGACTAGCAGACCCACTGATACGCAGTATTTT.

As to this clone: Other DNA sequences in the same sample also yield this CDR3. V usage is TRBV7-2 and J usage is TRBJ2-3; 7 bases fit TRBD2. J was trimmed by 3 bases and V by 3 bases; bases with no gene match: 6. This CDR3 comprises 15 residues. CDR1 and CDR2 (germline): SGHTA, FQGNSA. CDR3 residues: CASSFQAGITDTQYF. In DNA form, the CDR3 reads TGTGCCAGCAGCTTTCAAGCGGGAATAACAGATACGCAGTATTTT.

The chain uses TRBV28 and TRBJ1-5, with D possibly TRBD1 on 6 matching bases. This CDR3 contains 14 residues. Trimming cost V 6 bases and J 1 base, with 10 bases left between them. From germline, CDR1 is MDHEN and CDR2 SYDVKM. As DNA, the CDR3 is TGTGCCAGCAGGCCAACAGGGAGCAATCAGCCCCAGCATTTT. Translating gives CASRPTGSNQPQHF. Using reference TRBV28 and TRBJ1-5 for the parts outside the CDR3, the full variable domain is DVKVTQSSRYLVKRTGEKVFLECVQDMDHENMFWYRQDPGLGLRLIYFSYDVKMKEKGDIPEGYSVSREKKERFSLILESASTNQTSMYLCASRPTGSNQPQHFGDGTRLSIL.

This chain links TRBV15 with TRBJ2-1, with 9 bases that match TRBD1. V shed 0 bases and J 9 bases; nucleotides not matched to a gene: 6. The CDR3 consists of 15 residues. Germline assignment: CDR1 LNHNV and CDR2 YYDKDF (reference sequence). The DNA for the CDR3 is TGTGCCACCAGCAGAGACCGGGGGACAGGGTCTGAGCAGTTCTTC. As protein: CATSRDRGTGSEQFF.

The V call is TRBV18, the J call TRBJ2-7; tentatively, D is TRBD2 (5 bases). The germline V and J ends were trimmed by 6 bases and 5 bases, with 11 bases remaining between them. Germline CDR1 KGHSH, CDR2 LQKENI. The CDR3 loop spans 12 amino acids. The CDR3 region is CASSGVRDEQYF. The CDR3 coding sequence is TGTGCCAGCTCCGGCGTGAGGGACGAGCAGTACTTC.

The V call is TRBV6-1, the J call TRBJ1-5; TRBD1 might be the D (5 bases). Trimming cost V 2 bases and J 5 bases, with 7 bases left between them. CDR1 and CDR2 (germline): MNHNS, SASEGT. CDR3 size: 13 residues. The DNA of the CDR3 is TGTGCCAGCAGTGAAACAGGCTATCAGCCCCAGCATTTT. Encoded protein: CASSETGYQPQHF.

CDR3 sequence reads: CASSATTGMGGYTF. CDR3 coding DNA: TGTGCCAGCAGCGCCACGACAGGGATGGGTGGCTACACCTTC. This chain connects TRBV9 to TRBJ1-2, with 7 nucleotides matching TRBD1. Germline V gene lookup returns CDR1 SGDLS and CDR2 YYNGEE. This CDR3 spans 14 amino acids. The trim removed 3 bases at V and 7 bases at J, leaving 9 bases unmatched.

This sequence joins TRBV15 and TRBJ2-3, with D hard to call. This CDR3 spans 14 amino acids. V was cut by 7 bases and J by 5 bases, with 16 bases left in between. Germline lookup yields CDR1 LNHNV and CDR2 YYDKDF (reference sequence). This CDR3 is CATTHGDSGDTQYF. The CDR3 DNA reads TGTGCCACCACCCACGGAGACTCCGGAGATACGCAGTATTTT.

This clone was seen a handful of times. The chain is built from TRBV7-2 and TRBJ2-2, with D perhaps matching TRBD1 (5 bases). The germline V gene encodes CDR1 SGHTA and CDR2 FQGNSA. V lost 6 bases, J lost 6 bases, and 11 bases lay in between. The CDR3 sequence is 13 residues long. CDR3 loop: CASSQQGPGELFF. CDR3 nucleotides: TGTGCCAGCAGTCAGCAGGGCCCCGGGGAGCTGTTTTTT.

This chain links TRBV9 with TRBJ1-5; possibly TRBD1 for D (6 bases). CDR3 length equals 14 residues. The V gene's germline CDR1 is SGDLS and CDR2 YYNGEE. The ends were cut back, 4 bases at V and 0 bases at J, with 8 bases in the middle. This CDR3 reads CASSPGDSNQPQHF. The CDR3 DNA reads as TGTGCCAGCAGCCCAGGGGATAGCAATCAGCCCCAGCATTTT.

The chain couples TRBV4-1 to TRBJ1-4; D is undetermined. Per germline, CDR1 MGHRA and CDR2 YSYEKL. CDR3 size: 14 residues. V lost 3 bases and J 5 bases, leaving 10 bases between the germline ends. Here the CDR3 reads CASSHNSLNEKLFF. The CDR3 coding sequence is TGCGCCAGCAGCCATAACAGCCTAAATGAAAAACTGTTTTTT.

This clone has just one count. This chain connects TRBV11-2 to TRBJ2-7; TRBD2 might be the D (6 bases). Trimming took 6 bases from V and 5 from J, leaving 14 bases between them. Germline CDR1 SGHAT, CDR2 FQNNGV. This CDR3 contains 13 residues. The CDR3 DNA reads as TGTGCCAGCAGTCGCGGGACGGGGAACGAGCAGTACTTC. Its translation is CASSRGTGNEQYF.

The V gene is TRBV24-1, the J gene TRBJ1-4; 7 nucleotides align to TRBD1. The trim removed 4 bases at V and 7 bases at J, leaving 14 bases unmatched. The germline V gene has CDR1 KGHDR and CDR2 SFDVKD. CDR3 length: 17 amino acids. DNA for the CDR3: TGTGCCACCAGTGACGCACATACAGGGGATGGCTCTGAAAAACTGTTTTTT. It codes for CATSDAHTGDGSEKLFF.